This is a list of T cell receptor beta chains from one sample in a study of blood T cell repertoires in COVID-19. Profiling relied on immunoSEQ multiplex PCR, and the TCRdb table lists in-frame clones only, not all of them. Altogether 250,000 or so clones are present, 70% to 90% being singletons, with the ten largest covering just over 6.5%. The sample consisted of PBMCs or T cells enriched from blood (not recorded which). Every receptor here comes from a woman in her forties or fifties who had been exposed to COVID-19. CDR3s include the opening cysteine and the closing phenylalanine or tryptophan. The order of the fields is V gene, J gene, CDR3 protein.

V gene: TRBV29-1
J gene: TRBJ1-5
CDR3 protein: CSVDQGPNQPQHF

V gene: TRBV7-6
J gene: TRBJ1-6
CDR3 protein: CASSLGTTEAPLHF

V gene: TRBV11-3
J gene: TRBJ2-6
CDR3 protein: CASSLVPGTSLTGANVLTF

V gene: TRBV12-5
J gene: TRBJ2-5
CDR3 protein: CASGLELRGTQYF

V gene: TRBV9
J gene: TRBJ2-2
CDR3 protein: CASSAGQGELFF

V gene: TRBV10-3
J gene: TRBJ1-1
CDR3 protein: CATLSGVGGTEAFF

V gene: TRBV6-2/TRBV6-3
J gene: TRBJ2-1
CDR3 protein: CASSKGVEQFF

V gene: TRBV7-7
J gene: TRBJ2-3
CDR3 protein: CASSFGQGDTQYF

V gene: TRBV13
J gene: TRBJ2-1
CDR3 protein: CASSSPLVGEQFF

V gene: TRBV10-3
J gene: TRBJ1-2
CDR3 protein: CAISEQITDGYTF

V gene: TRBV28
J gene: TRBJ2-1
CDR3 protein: CASTPQGAGVGNEQFF

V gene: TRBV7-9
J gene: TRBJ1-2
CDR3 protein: CASSPRNYRYERGYTF

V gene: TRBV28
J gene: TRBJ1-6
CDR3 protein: CASSFADRYNSPLHF

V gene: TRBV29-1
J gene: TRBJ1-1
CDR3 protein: CSGGQSMNTEAFF

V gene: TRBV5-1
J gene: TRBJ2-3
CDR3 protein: CASSPVEGTDTQYF

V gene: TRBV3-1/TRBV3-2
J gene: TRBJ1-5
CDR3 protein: CASSQDPGGQPQHF

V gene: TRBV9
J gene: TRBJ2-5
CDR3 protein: CASSVEGQTQYF

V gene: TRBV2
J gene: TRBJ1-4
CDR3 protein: CASSPQLEGRDEKLFF

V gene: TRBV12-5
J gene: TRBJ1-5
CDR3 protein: CASGLYLKQGMGNQPQHF

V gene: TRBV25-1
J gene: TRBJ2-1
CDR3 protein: CAAAGGYNEQFF

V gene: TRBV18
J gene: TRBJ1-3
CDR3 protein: CASSRDTGTSGNTIYF

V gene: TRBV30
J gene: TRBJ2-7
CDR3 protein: CAWSPSRGQPYEQYF

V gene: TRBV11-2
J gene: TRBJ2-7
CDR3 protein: CASSLAATVYEQYF

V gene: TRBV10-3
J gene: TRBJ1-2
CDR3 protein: CAILPEGAAGYTF

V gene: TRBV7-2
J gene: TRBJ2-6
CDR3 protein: CASSLRTALSGANVLTF

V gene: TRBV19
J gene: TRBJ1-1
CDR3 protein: CATGGNGRPNTEAFF

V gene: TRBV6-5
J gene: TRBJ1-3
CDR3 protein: CASSPGQGQGNTIYF

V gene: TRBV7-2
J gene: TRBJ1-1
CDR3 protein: CASSAGDGLGEAFF

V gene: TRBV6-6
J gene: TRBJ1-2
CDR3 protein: CASSPDRAGGYTF

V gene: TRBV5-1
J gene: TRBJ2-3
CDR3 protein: CASSSRVGSGPDTQYF

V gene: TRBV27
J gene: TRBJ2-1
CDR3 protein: CASSFWRRGGYNEQFF

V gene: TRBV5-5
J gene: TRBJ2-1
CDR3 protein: CASRFRDSLYNEQFF

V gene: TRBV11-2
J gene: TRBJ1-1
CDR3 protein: CASSSPRVGDRDPYRAFF

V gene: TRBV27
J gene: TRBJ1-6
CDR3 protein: CASSFGGRHSPLHF

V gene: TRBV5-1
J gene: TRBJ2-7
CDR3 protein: CASRREPERHYEQYF

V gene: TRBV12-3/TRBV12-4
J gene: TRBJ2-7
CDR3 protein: CASLRGGTYEQYF

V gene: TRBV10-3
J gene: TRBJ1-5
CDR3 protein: CATSRAGQNQPQHF

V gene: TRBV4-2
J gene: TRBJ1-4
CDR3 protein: CASSLITGGSDEKLFF

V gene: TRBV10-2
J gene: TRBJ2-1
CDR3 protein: CASRELLLLGDNEQFF

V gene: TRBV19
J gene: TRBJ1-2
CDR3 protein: CASSIRRGANYGYTF

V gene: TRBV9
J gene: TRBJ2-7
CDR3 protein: CASSVEETGSSYEQYF

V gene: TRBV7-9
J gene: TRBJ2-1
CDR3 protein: CASSLRGSSYNEQFF

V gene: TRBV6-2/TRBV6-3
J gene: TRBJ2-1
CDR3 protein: CASSYHSSGKNNEQFF

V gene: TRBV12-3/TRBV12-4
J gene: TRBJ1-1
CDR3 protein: CASSSQRTEAFF

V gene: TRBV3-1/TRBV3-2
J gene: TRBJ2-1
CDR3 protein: CASSHNRGLAGDNEQFF